This T cell receptor (beta chain) was identified during a study of monozygotic twins with inflammatory bowel disease. Germline V lookup: CDR1 MGHDK, CDR2 SYGVNS. The CDR3 covers 11 residues. Input per TCR library consisted of 3500 ng of total RNA. Each CDR3 protein gets one entry in TCRdb, which reprocessed the 5' RACE reads and gives no DNA. The clone table shows 140,000 to 150,000 distinct CDR3 sequences, with the ten largest holding over 1%. As concerns this clonotype: The antigen is unknown.

General study findings and limits: Clonotype overlap with others was lower in IBD patients than in healthy twins, a difference that was greatest with disease activity.

It was from whole blood, with no T cell sorting, that total RNA was isolated. The specimen sequenced was blood. J is TRBJ1-4 and V is TRBV25-1. This TCR came from a human donor with ulcerative colitis or Crohn's disease, or a healthy co-twin of an affected twin (not recorded which). The CDR3 here is CASRENEKLFF.